The sequence of this T cell receptor (beta chain) was determined in a study of OX40 agonist ivuxolimab in advanced cancers. As for the study in general: Administration of intravenous ivuxolimab to patients occurred every 2 weeks at 0.01 to 10 mg/kg. A history of anti-PD-1, anti-PD-L1 or anti-CTLA-4 therapy was acceptable, and about 37% had some. General study findings and limits: The study observed clonal expansion of CD4+ and CD8+ blood T cells by week 6 at 0.1 to 3.0 mg/kg.

Sequenced by immunoSEQ multiplex PCR; TCRdb stores in-frame clones only, minus some. This sample has about 120,000 clones, with 85% to 95% found just once. In the case of this clone: Its specificity is unknown.

With V trimmed by 4 bases and J by 4 bases, 6 bases remained unmatched. Germline CDR1 and CDR2: SGHNT and YYREEE (reference sequence). This CDR3 contains 15 residues. The gene calls are TRBV5-4 and TRBJ2-1; 9 bases are shared with TRBD1. Sequenced here: CD4+ or CD8+ T cells sorted from blood, sampled in a trial of the OX40 agonist ivuxolimab. The receptor comes from an adult with an advanced solid tumor such as melanoma, head and neck, liver or kidney cancer. Written as DNA, the CDR3 is TGTGCCAGCAGCAAGGACAGGGGCGGGTACAATGAGCAGTTCTTC. It encodes CASSKDRGGYNEQFF. Supplemented by reference TRBV5-4 and TRBJ2-1, the full variable domain reads ETGVTQSPTHLIKTRGQQVTLRCSSQSGHNTVSWYQQALGQGPQFIFQYYREEENGRGNFPPRFSGLQFPNYSSELNVNALELDDSALYLCASSKDRGGYNEQFFGPGTRLTVL.